These 10 T cell receptor beta chains originate from one sample sequenced in a study of graft-versus-host responses after intestinal transplantation. TCRdb keeps only in-frame clones here, not all; method: immunoSEQ multiplex PCR. The sample carries more than 12,000 clones, less than 80% recorded once. The authors processed graft tissue to release intraepithelial and lamina propria lymphocytes. Sequences were derived from ileum tissue, sampled 650 to 700 days after intestinal transplantation. These receptors were obtained from a human patient who received an intestinal transplant, so some T cells may come from the graft donor.

The chain recombines TRBV7-2 with TRBJ2-3; 8 bases are a match to TRBD2. The ends lost 1 base at V and 3 bases at J; junction bases unmatched: 12. From germline, CDR1 is SGHTA and CDR2 FQGNSA. CDR3 length equals 18 residues. The CDR3 loop reads CASSLEGRVAGSTDTQYF. The CDR3 coding sequence is TGTGCCAGCAGCTTAGAGGGTAGGGTAGCGGGGAGTACAGATACGCAGTATTTT.

This clone has a single count. The CDR3 here is CASSFWGEAARDSPLHF. CDR3 DNA sequence: TGTGCCAGCAGCTTTTGGGGGGAGGCAGCGAGGGATTCACCCCTCCACTTT. The rearrangement links TRBV12-1 to TRBJ1-6. TRBV12-1 is flagged as a pseudogene. The CDR3 is 17 residues long.

V usage is TRBV5-8 and J usage is TRBJ2-1; the match to TRBD2 covers 15 bases. Unmatched junction bases numbered 9, after V lost 4 bases and J lost 7 bases. The germline CDR1 and CDR2 sequences are SGHTS and YDEGEE. The CDR3 spans 17 residues. The CDR3 here is CASSLGLAGGLRNEQFF. CDR3 DNA: TGTGCCAGCAGCCTAGGACTAGCGGGGGGGCTTAGGAATGAGCAGTTCTTC.

This clone has just a few counts. The chain employs TRBV25-1 and TRBJ1-2, with 11 bases aligning to TRBD1. V shed 3 bases, J shed 7 bases, and the junction held 7 bases outside the gene matches. CDR3 length equals 15 residues. Germline CDR1 and CDR2: MGHDK and SYGVNS. The CDR3 reads CASSDQDRGLPGYTF. The CDR3 region has the DNA TGTGCCAGCAGTGATCAGGACAGGGGGCTTCCTGGCTACACCTTC.

The rearrangement joins TRBV12-5 to TRBJ1-5, with a weak D call TRBD1 (6 bases). The germline V and J ends were trimmed by 6 bases and 2 bases, with 26 bases remaining between them. The CDR3 covers 19 residues. The germline CDR1 and CDR2 sequences are LGHNT and FRNRAP. The CDR3 sequence: CASGPPRQAYQDRNQPQHF. The CDR3 bases are TGTGCTAGTGGACCCCCCCGACAGGCGTACCAGGATCGCAATCAGCCCCAGCATTTT.

V usage is TRBV7-8 and J usage is TRBJ2-7, with TRBD1 matching 8 bases. From germline, CDR1 is SGHVS and CDR2 FQNEAQ. The CDR3 extends over 14 amino acids. With 5 bases clipped from V and 2 bases from J, the junction kept 5 bases outside the gene matches. For the CDR3, the DNA is TGTGCCAGCAGCCCGAGGACAGGGACCTACGAGCAGTACTTC. It specifies CASSPRTGTYEQYF.

The gene calls are TRBV27 and TRBJ2-1; no clear D gene. CDR3 length: 16 amino acids. Trimming took 1 base from V and 0 from J, leaving 10 bases between them. CDR1 and CDR2 from the germline V gene are MNHEY and SMNVEV (reference sequence). CDR3 region: CASSLWAARSYNEQFF. Here the CDR3 DNA reads TGTGCCAGCAGTTTATGGGCCGCACGCTCCTACAATGAGCAGTTCTTC.

This chain links TRBV14 with TRBJ1-2; 8 nucleotides align to TRBD1. CDR3 length: 16 residues. The ends lost 1 base at V and 4 bases at J; junction bases unmatched: 8. Germline V gene lookup returns CDR1 SGHDN and CDR2 FVKESK. The CDR3 here is CASSQGLDRAPYGYTF. CDR3 sequence (DNA): TGTGCCAGCAGCCAAGGTCTGGACAGGGCCCCCTATGGCTACACCTTC.

V usage is TRBV11-3 and J usage is TRBJ2-1; weak D call: TRBD1 (6 bases). Germline lookup yields CDR1 SGHNT and CDR2 YENEEA. V was trimmed by 4 bases and J by 4 bases, leaving 8 bases between them. CDR3 length equals 13 residues. CDR3 residues: CASSSTGYNEQFF. The CDR3 DNA follows: TGTGCCAGCAGCTCGACAGGATACAATGAGCAGTTCTTC.

This chain joins TRBV4-3 and TRBJ2-1; 8 positions agree with TRBD2. CDR1 LGHNA and CDR2 YSLEER come from the germline V gene. Trimming at V came to 0 bases and at J to 3 bases, leaving 7 bases not matched to a gene. The CDR3 spans 17 residues. The CDR3 here is CASSQDLTGTSYNEQFF. CDR3 sequence (DNA): TGCGCCAGCAGCCAAGATCTGACCGGGACTAGCTACAATGAGCAGTTCTTC.